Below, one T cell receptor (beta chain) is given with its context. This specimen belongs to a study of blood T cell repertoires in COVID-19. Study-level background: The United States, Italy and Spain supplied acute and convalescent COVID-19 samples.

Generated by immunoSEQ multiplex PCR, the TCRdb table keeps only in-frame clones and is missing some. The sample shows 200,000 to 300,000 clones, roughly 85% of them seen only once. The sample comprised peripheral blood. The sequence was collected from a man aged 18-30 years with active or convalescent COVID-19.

In DNA, the CDR3 is TGTGCCAGCAGTTTCCCGCTAGCGGGAGGGTCCAATGAGCAGTTCTTC. Amino acid sequence: CASSFPLAGGSNEQFF. The chain joins TRBV28 to TRBJ2-1, with 12 nucleotides matching TRBD2. From germline, CDR1 is MDHEN and CDR2 SYDVKM. The length of the CDR3 is 16 residues. V shed 3 bases and J 6 bases; nucleotides not matched to a gene: 6.